The 24 T cell receptor beta chains presented below share a single source sample, sequenced in a study of blood T cell repertoires in COVID-19. Some clones are missing from TCRdb's copy, which holds only in-frame ones; the method was immunoSEQ multiplex PCR. The table has about 220,000 clones, about four fifths seen once; the top ten hold nearly 5%. Sequencing was carried out using PBMCs or T cells enriched from blood (not recorded which). Every receptor here comes from a woman in her forties or fifties who had been exposed to COVID-19.

The CDR3 sequence: CASSPIVETQYF. The CDR3 DNA reads as TGTGCCAGCAGTCCTATTGTGGAGACCCAGTACTTC. The chain has TRBV2 and TRBJ2-5; D is undetermined. The germline CDR1 and CDR2 sequences are SNHLY and FYNNEI. This CDR3 contains 12 residues. The V gene lost 5 bases and the J gene lost 5 bases, with 9 bases spanning the gap.

V is TRBV28 and J is TRBJ1-2; 7 bases are a match to TRBD1. V shed 5 bases, J shed 8 bases, and the junction held 11 bases outside the gene matches. The length of the CDR3 is 14 residues. From germline, CDR1 is MDHEN and CDR2 SYDVKM. CDR3 in DNA: TGTGCCAGCAGTGGGCCGAGGGACAGACCGGGCTACACCTTC. Encoded protein: CASSGPRDRPGYTF.

This chain connects TRBV7-9 to TRBJ2-3; tentative D call: TRBD2 (6 bases). The CDR3 contains 15 residues. CDR1 and CDR2 from the germline V gene are SEHNR and FQNEAQ (reference sequence). Deletions cut 3 bases from V and 4 bases from J, with 14 bases between. The CDR3 protein is CASSFWGGRADTQYF. DNA of the CDR3: TGTGCCAGCAGCTTTTGGGGAGGTAGGGCAGATACGCAGTATTTT. Based on the CDR3 plus reference TRBV7-9 and TRBJ2-3, the full variable domain is DTGVSQNPRHKITKRGQNVTFRCDPISEHNRLYWYRQTLGQGPEFLTYFQNEAQLEKSRLLSDRFSAERPKGSFSTLEIQRTEQGDSAMYLCASSFWGGRADTQYFGPGTRLTVL.

The gene calls are TRBV6-4 and TRBJ1-6, with no clear D. Germline V gives CDR1 MRHNA, CDR2 SNTAGT. Deletions cut 4 bases from V and 11 bases from J, with 3 bases between. The length of the CDR3 is 10 residues. The chain's CDR3 is CASSGAPLHF. The CDR3 DNA sequence: TGTGCCAGCAGTGGAGCACCCCTCCACTTT.

A word on this clone: Additional DNA sequences in this sample encode the identical CDR3. The V gene is TRBV28, the J gene TRBJ2-3; the match to TRBD2 covers 9 bases. CDR1 and CDR2 (germline): MDHEN, SYDVKM. This CDR3 has 15 residues. The V segment lost 4 bases and the J segment 1 base; nucleotides outside the gene matches: 3. CDR3 bases: TGTGCCAGCAGTTCAGCGGGGGGAGGCACAGATACGCAGTATTTT. This sequence encodes CASSSAGGGTDTQYF.

The chain combines TRBV18 with TRBJ1-1; no clear D. The V end lost 5 bases, the J end lost 5 bases, and 12 bases lay between the germline ends. Germline CDR1 reads KGHSH; CDR2 reads LQKENI. The CDR3 length is 13 residues. The CDR3 sequence is CASSKHGRTEAFF. The CDR3 DNA reads as TGTGCCAGCTCAAAACACGGGAGGACTGAAGCTTTCTTT.

This clone was detected a few times. CDR3 bases: TGCGCCAGCAGTGAGGGGGCAACCTACGAGCAGTACTTC. Translation gives CASSEGATYEQYF. The chain joins TRBV10-1 to TRBJ2-7; D is perhaps TRBD1 (5 bases). Germline CDR1 is WNHNN and CDR2 is SYGVQD (reference sequence). Trimming removed 2 bases from V and 2 bases from J, with 7 bases in between. The CDR3 is 13 amino acids.

This rearrangement joins TRBV11-2 to TRBJ1-6; possibly TRBD1 for D (5 bases). CDR1 SGHAT and CDR2 FQNNGV come from the germline V gene. This CDR3 spans 14 amino acids. The V end lost 2 bases, the J end lost 7 bases, and 9 bases lay between the germline ends. CDR3 DNA sequence: TGTGCCAGCAGCTTACTGGGGCGCAATTCACCCCTCCACTTT. Translating it yields CASSLLGRNSPLHF. The variable domain in full, completed from reference TRBV11-2 and TRBJ1-6, reads EAGVAQSPRYKIIEKRQSVAFWCNPISGHATLYWYQQILGQGPKLLIQFQNNGVVDDSQLPKDRFSAERLKGVDSTLKIQPAKLEDSAVYLCASSLLGRNSPLHFGNGTRLTVT.

This rearrangement joins TRBV28 to TRBJ1-1, with TRBD1 matching over 10 bases. The J segment lost 1 base and the V segment lost 5 bases, leaving 22 bases of the junction unmatched. The CDR3 spans 21 residues. CDR1 and CDR2 from the germline V gene are MDHEN and SYDVKM. DNA of the CDR3: TGTGCCAGCAGTCCCCTTGGCCTATTCGGAGGGACAGGGGTTGAGAACACTGAAGCTTTCTTT. Amino acid sequence: CASSPLGLFGGTGVENTEAFF. The whole variable domain, filled in from reference TRBV28 and TRBJ1-1, reads DVKVTQSSRYLVKRTGEKVFLECVQDMDHENMFWYRQDPGLGLRLIYFSYDVKMKEKGDIPEGYSVSREKKERFSLILESASTNQTSMYLCASSPLGLFGGTGVENTEAFFGQGTRLTVV.

The chain is built from TRBV9 and TRBJ1-3; the match to TRBD1 covers 7 bases. Trimming removed 3 bases from V and 6 bases from J; junction bases left unmatched: 6. The CDR3 has 14 residues. Germline V gives CDR1 SGDLS, CDR2 YYNGEE. The CDR3 spells CASSGTGVVNTIYF. The CDR3 bases are TGTGCCAGCAGCGGTACAGGGGTTGTAAACACCATATATTTT.

The CDR3 is CASSLQEGIGGNTIYF. CDR3 DNA sequence: TGTGCCAGCAGCCTTCAAGAGGGTATAGGTGGAAACACCATATATTTT. The V gene is TRBV14, the J gene TRBJ1-3; D ambiguous. Germline V lookup: CDR1 SGHDN, CDR2 FVKESK. The CDR3 has 16 residues. The germline V and J ends were trimmed by 4 bases and 3 bases, with 16 bases remaining between them.

The chain links TRBV18 to TRBJ2-7; no firm D call. The V end was cut by 2 bases, the J end by 2 bases, with 13 bases between. The CDR3 is 15 amino acids. Germline V gene sequence: CDR1 KGHSH, CDR2 LQKENI. In DNA form, the CDR3 reads TGTGCCAGCTCACCAGGGCCGACATCTACCTACGAGCAGTACTTC. Protein: CASSPGPTSTYEQYF. Full variable domain (remainder filled in from reference TRBV18 and TRBJ2-7): NAGVMQNPRHLVRRRGQEARLRCSPMKGHSHVYWYRQLPEEGLKFMVYLQKENIIDESGMPKERFSAEFPKEGPSILRIQQVVRGDSAAYFCASSPGPTSTYEQYFGPGTRLTVT.

V usage is TRBV19 and J usage is TRBJ1-5, with TRBD1 identical over 7 bases. The CDR3 covers 14 residues. Trimming at V came to 3 bases and at J to 4 bases, leaving 3 bases not matched to a gene. CDR1 LNHDA and CDR2 SQIVND come from the germline V gene (reference sequence). CDR3 region: CASSIRTGNQPQHF. The CDR3 coding sequence is TGTGCCAGTAGTATTAGGACAGGTAATCAGCCCCAGCATTTT.

The chain employs TRBV2 and TRBJ1-2, with 9 positions matching TRBD1. Germline V lookup: CDR1 SNHLY, CDR2 FYNNEI. This CDR3 is built from 15 residues. After removal of 7 bases from V and 1 base from J, the junction contained 7 bases not matched to a gene. CDR3 DNA: TGTGCCAGCAAGGTGGGGACAGGGAATAACTATGGCTACACCTTC. Protein sequence: CASKVGTGNNYGYTF.

The V and J genes are TRBV10-2 and TRBJ2-7; TRBD2 agrees at 13 bases. The CDR3 extends over 16 amino acids. V trimming: 4 bases; J trimming: 2 bases; junction bases outside the gene matches: 5. The germline V gene encodes CDR1 WSHSY and CDR2 SAAADI. The CDR3 here is CASSGTSGGKPYEQYF. For the CDR3, the DNA is TGCGCCAGCAGTGGGACTAGCGGGGGTAAACCCTACGAGCAGTACTTC.

The chain has TRBV3-1 (or the pseudogene TRBV3-2) and TRBJ1-1; D ambiguous. The CDR3 runs 16 residues. CDR1 is LGHDT and CDR2 is YNNKEL in the germline V gene (reference sequence). Trimming pared 2 bases from V and 1 base from J, leaving 14 bases between. CDR3 protein: CASSQRKVRGNTEAFF. DNA of the CDR3: TGTGCCAGCAGCCAAAGGAAGGTCCGGGGGAACACTGAAGCTTTCTTT.

The chain carries TRBV10-3 and TRBJ1-2, with 10 bases lining up with TRBD1. Germline CDR1 reads ENHRY; CDR2 reads SYGVKD. CDR3 length: 13 amino acids. V was pared by 10 bases and J by 2 bases, with 4 bases of the junction left unmatched. The CDR3 is CATEDRGNYGYTF. Here the CDR3 DNA reads TGTGCCACCGAGGACAGGGGGAACTATGGCTACACCTTC.

The chain carries TRBV7-2 and TRBJ2-3; tentative D call: TRBD2 (7 bases). Germline loops: CDR1 SGHTA, CDR2 FQGNSA. Trimming shortened V by 8 bases and J by 3 bases, and 18 bases separated the two germline ends. The length of the CDR3 is 15 residues. Written as DNA, the CDR3 is TGTGCCAGCTCCATACGGGGGGCGGGAACAGATACGCAGTATTTT. Translation: CASSIRGAGTDTQYF.

The gene calls are TRBV27 and TRBJ1-1; possible D gene TRBD1, 5 bases. This CDR3 contains 14 residues. Looked up from germline, CDR1 is MNHEY and CDR2 is SMNVEV (reference sequence). V shed 3 bases and J shed 2 bases, with 10 bases lying between them. CDR3 coding DNA: TGTGCCAGCAGTTTGCAGGGCTCAAACACTGAAGCTTTCTTT. Protein: CASSLQGSNTEAFF.

The chain carries TRBV11-1 and TRBJ2-3; a weak D match, TRBD2 (6 bases). The germline V and J ends were trimmed by 5 bases and 3 bases, with 18 bases remaining between them. In germline, CDR1 is SGHAT, CDR2 FQDESV (reference sequence). The CDR3 length is 16 residues. The CDR3 spells CASSPTREVRTDTQYF. The CDR3 region has the DNA TGTGCCAGCAGCCCCACGAGGGAGGTCAGGACAGATACGCAGTATTTT.

This chain links TRBV29-1 with TRBJ1-2; 8 positions agree with TRBD1. The trim removed 0 bases at V and 8 bases at J, leaving 8 bases unmatched. This CDR3 is 14 amino acids long. Germline lookup yields CDR1 SQVTM and CDR2 ANQGSEA. This CDR3 reads CSVEDQGTGDGYTF. For the CDR3, the DNA is TGCAGCGTTGAAGATCAAGGGACAGGAGACGGCTACACCTTC.

The chain links TRBV29-1 to TRBJ1-1; D gene ambiguous. The V gene's germline CDR1 is SQVTM and CDR2 ANQGSEA. V was shortened by 4 bases and J by 6 bases, with 18 bases between the two germline ends. There are 14 residues in the CDR3. This chain's CDR3 is CSVAYMQANSEAFF. The CDR3 nucleotides are TGCAGCGTTGCATATATGCAGGCGAATTCTGAAGCTTTCTTT.

The chain employs TRBV19 and TRBJ1-1; 9 nucleotides align to TRBD1. The CDR3 totals 15 residues. With V trimmed by 3 bases and J by 10 bases, 12 bases remained unmatched. Per the germline V gene, CDR1 is LNHDA and CDR2 is SQIVND (reference sequence). CDR3 loop: CASSIYGTGPVTAFF. The CDR3 region has the DNA TGTGCCAGTAGTATTTACGGGACAGGGCCTGTTACAGCTTTCTTT. Based on the CDR3 plus reference TRBV19 and TRBJ1-1, the full variable domain is DGGITQSPKYLFRKEGQNVTLSCEQNLNHDAMYWYRQDPGQGLRLIYYSQIVNDFQKGDIAEGYSVSREKKESFPLTVTSAQKNPTAFYLCASSIYGTGPVTAFFGQGTRLTVV.

V usage is TRBV15 and J usage is TRBJ2-7; no definite D call. Germline-derived CDR1 and CDR2 are LNHNV and YYDKDF (reference sequence). This CDR3 is 13 amino acids long. V was shortened by 0 bases and J by 1 base, with 4 bases between the two germline ends. Here the CDR3 reads CATSRDPSYEQYF. In DNA, the CDR3 is TGTGCCACCAGCAGAGATCCGTCCTACGAGCAGTACTTC. The full variable domain, completed using reference TRBV15 and TRBJ2-7, is DAMVIQNPRYQVTQFGKPVTLSCSQTLNHNVMYWYQQKSSQAPKLLFHYYDKDFNNEADTPDNFQSRRPNTSFCFLDIRSPGLGDTAMYLCATSRDPSYEQYFGPGTRLTVT.